These 4 T cell receptor beta chains were sequenced from one sample in a study of blood T cell repertoires in COVID-19. Profiled with immunoSEQ multiplex PCR; TCRdb holds only in-frame clones, not every one. The sample holds approximately 110,000 clones, around nine tenths seen once. Input material: peripheral blood. These receptor sequences come from a woman aged 70 to 79 who had recovered from COVID-19.

There are a few counts of this clone. This rearrangement joins TRBV29-1 to TRBJ1-6; D not certain. Deletions cut 4 bases from V and 5 bases from J, with 15 bases between. Per the germline V gene, CDR1 is SQVTM and CDR2 is ANQGSEA. The CDR3 is made up of 15 amino acids. CDR3 in DNA: TGCAGCGTTGGGAAAAGACGCCAGGATAATTCACCCCTCCACTTT. Amino acids: CSVGKRRQDNSPLHF. The variable domain in full, completed from reference TRBV29-1 and TRBJ1-6, reads SAVISQKPSRDICQRGTSLTIQCQVDSQVTMMFWYRQQPGQSLTLIATANQGSEATYESGFVIDKFPISRPNLTFSTLTVSNMSPEDSSIYLCSVGKRRQDNSPLHFGNGTRLTVT.

This clone was observed a single time. J is TRBJ1-2 and V is TRBV6-5; 7 bases line up with TRBD1. CDR1 and CDR2 (germline): MNHEY, SVGAGI. The CDR3 sequence is 12 residues long. V trimming: 5 bases; J trimming: 7 bases; junction bases outside the gene matches: 4. This chain's CDR3 is CASSRQGRGYTF. For the CDR3, the DNA is TGTGCCAGCAGTAGACAGGGACGTGGCTACACCTTC.

The chain uses TRBV18 and TRBJ2-1, with 11 bases aligning to TRBD2. Germline CDR1 and CDR2: KGHSH and LQKENI. J gave up 4 bases and V 3 bases, and 11 bases lay outside the gene matches. CDR3 length equals 18 residues. In DNA, the CDR3 is TGTGCCAGCTCACCGCCCGTCGGTAGCGGGAGGGTTTACAATGAGCAGTTCTTC. This encodes CASSPPVGSGRVYNEQFF.

The rearrangement uses TRBV5-1 and TRBJ2-5, with 9 positions matching TRBD1. The CDR3 sequence is 15 residues long. CDR1 is SGHRS and CDR2 is YFSETQ in the germline V gene. J gave up 5 bases and V 5 bases, and 10 bases lay outside the gene matches. CDR3 loop: CASRPGTGSGETQYF. DNA of the CDR3: TGCGCCAGCAGACCAGGGACAGGGTCGGGGGAGACCCAGTACTTC.